The 12 T cell receptor beta chains listed next were all sequenced from one sample in a study of cytomegalovirus exposure and HLA in healthy donors. The repertoire was sequenced with immunoSEQ multiplex PCR; TCRdb's copy has only in-frame clones and lacks some. In the table there are about 82,000 clones, 90% to 95% of which are singletons. Material: PBMCs. The receptors derive from a young man in good health and CMV-seronegative.

This chain joins TRBV7-9 and TRBJ2-7; 11 bases match TRBD1. J gave up 7 bases and V 4 bases, and 18 bases lay outside the gene matches. Germline assignment: CDR1 SEHNR and CDR2 FQNEAQ (reference sequence). The CDR3 has 18 amino acids. The CDR3 region is CASSYLEGLGQGAREQYF. The CDR3 DNA reads as TGTGCCAGCAGCTACTTAGAAGGTCTTGGACAGGGGGCGCGAGAGCAGTACTTC.

This clone was seen a single time. This rearrangement joins TRBV13 to TRBJ2-1, with 10 bases fitting TRBD2. This CDR3 has 15 amino acids. V was clipped by 0 bases and J by 9 bases; unmatched bases: 5. CDR1 and CDR2 (germline): PRHDT, FYEKMQ (reference sequence). The CDR3 DNA follows: TGTGCCAGCAGCTTAGGGCTAGCGGGAGTTAGTGAGCAGTTCTTC. It yields the protein CASSLGLAGVSEQFF.

The count of this clone is one. The chain carries TRBV7-6 and TRBJ2-7; 14 bases line up with TRBD2. The V gene's germline CDR1 is SGHVS and CDR2 FNYEAQ. J lost 7 bases, V lost 5 bases, and 16 bases had no gene match. The CDR3 is 18 amino acids. The CDR3 sequence is CASSPRLAGGDLGGEQYF. The CDR3 DNA is TGTGCCAGCAGCCCCCGACTAGCGGGAGGGGACCTAGGGGGGGAGCAGTACTTC.

This clone was recorded only once. This chain links TRBV2 with TRBJ1-4; D not certain. From germline, CDR1 is SNHLY and CDR2 FYNNEI. Trimming stripped 6 bases from V and 8 bases from J, with 13 bases between. The CDR3 is made up of 13 amino acids. The CDR3 is CASREGGREKLFF. The CDR3, as DNA: TGTGCCAGCAGGGAGGGAGGTCGCGAAAAACTGTTTTTT. Full variable domain (rest looked up from reference TRBV2 and TRBJ1-4): EPEVTQTPSHQVTQMGQEVILRCVPISNHLYFYWYRQILGQKVEFLVSFYNNEISEKSEIFDDQFSVERPDGSNFTLKIRSTKLEDSAMYFCASREGGREKLFFGSGTQLSVL.

The V call is TRBV7-2, the J call TRBJ2-1; 13 bases match TRBD2. The CDR3 has 16 residues. Trimming removed 5 bases from V and 7 bases from J; junction bases left unmatched: 8. Germline CDR1 and CDR2: SGHTA and FQGNSA. The CDR3, as DNA: TGTGCCAGCAGCCCACGGACTAGCGGGAGACTAAATGAGCAGTTCTTC. It codes for CASSPRTSGRLNEQFF.

The chain's CDR3 is CASSVGAPSSGNTIYF. The CDR3 DNA sequence: TGTGCCAGCAGCGTAGGGGCACCCAGCTCTGGAAACACCATATATTTT. The V gene is TRBV9, the J gene TRBJ1-3; D gene ambiguous. The CDR3 contains 16 residues. Germline V lookup: CDR1 SGDLS, CDR2 YYNGEE. V was trimmed by 0 bases and J by 0 bases, leaving 10 bases between them.

This sequence joins TRBV12-5 and TRBJ1-3, with TRBD1 as a possible D gene (6 bases). This CDR3 contains 14 residues. Looked up from germline, CDR1 is LGHNT and CDR2 is FRNRAP. The ends were cut back, 0 bases at V and 9 bases at J, with 12 bases in the middle. The CDR3 loop reads CASGLVSTGSTIYF. As DNA, the CDR3 is TGTGCTAGTGGTTTGGTCTCTACAGGGAGCACCATATATTTT.

The chain is built from TRBV10-3 and TRBJ1-1; possible D gene TRBD1, 5 bases. The V end lost 3 bases, the J end lost 1 base, and 12 bases lay between the germline ends. CDR1 is ENHRY, CDR2 SYGVKD, per germline. This CDR3 spans 15 amino acids. For the CDR3, the DNA is TGTGCCATCAGTGACTTGGGGCTGGGGAACACTGAAGCTTTCTTT. Translated: CAISDLGLGNTEAFF.

The chain has TRBV7-2 and TRBJ2-3; a weak D match, TRBD2 (6 bases). The CDR3 totals 16 residues. Germline V gene sequence: CDR1 SGHTA, CDR2 FQGNSA. V lost 1 base to trimming and J lost 6 bases, with 17 bases between them. The CDR3 is CASSLEPGDFPDTQYF. As DNA, the CDR3 is TGTGCCAGCAGCTTAGAACCTGGGGACTTCCCGGATACGCAGTATTTT. Based on the CDR3 plus reference TRBV7-2 and TRBJ2-3, the full variable domain is GAGVSQSPSNKVTEKGKDVELRCDPISGHTALYWYRQSLGQGLEFLIYFQGNSAPDKSGLPSDRFSAERTGGSVSTLTIQRTQQEDSAVYLCASSLEPGDFPDTQYFGPGTRLTVL.

This clone was recorded a few times. The chain couples TRBV7-2 to TRBJ1-6, with D uncertain. From germline, CDR1 is SGHTA and CDR2 FQGNSA. This CDR3 region has 9 residues. V was cut by 10 bases and J by 10 bases, with 5 bases left in between. CDR3 in amino acids: CATGSPLHF. The DNA for the CDR3 is TGTGCCACCGGGTCACCCCTCCACTTT.

The J gene is TRBJ2-7, the V gene TRBV4-1; 11 bases are shared with TRBD1. CDR1 and CDR2 (germline): MGHRA, YSYEKL. V lost 3 bases, J lost 5 bases, and 6 bases stayed unmatched. The CDR3 has 15 residues. The CDR3 loop reads CASSHEGQGGNEQYF. In DNA form, the CDR3 reads TGCGCCAGCAGCCATGAGGGACAGGGGGGCAACGAGCAGTACTTC.

The chain combines TRBV5-1 with TRBJ2-1; D possibly corresponds to TRBD2 (6 bases). Germline V CDR1 and CDR2: SGHRS, YFSETQ. Trimming removed 5 bases at V and 5 bases at J, with 14 bases between. The CDR3 has 14 amino acids. The CDR3 loop is CASRRGPTNNEQFF. The CDR3, as DNA: TGCGCCAGCAGGCGGGGCCCTACGAACAATGAGCAGTTCTTC.